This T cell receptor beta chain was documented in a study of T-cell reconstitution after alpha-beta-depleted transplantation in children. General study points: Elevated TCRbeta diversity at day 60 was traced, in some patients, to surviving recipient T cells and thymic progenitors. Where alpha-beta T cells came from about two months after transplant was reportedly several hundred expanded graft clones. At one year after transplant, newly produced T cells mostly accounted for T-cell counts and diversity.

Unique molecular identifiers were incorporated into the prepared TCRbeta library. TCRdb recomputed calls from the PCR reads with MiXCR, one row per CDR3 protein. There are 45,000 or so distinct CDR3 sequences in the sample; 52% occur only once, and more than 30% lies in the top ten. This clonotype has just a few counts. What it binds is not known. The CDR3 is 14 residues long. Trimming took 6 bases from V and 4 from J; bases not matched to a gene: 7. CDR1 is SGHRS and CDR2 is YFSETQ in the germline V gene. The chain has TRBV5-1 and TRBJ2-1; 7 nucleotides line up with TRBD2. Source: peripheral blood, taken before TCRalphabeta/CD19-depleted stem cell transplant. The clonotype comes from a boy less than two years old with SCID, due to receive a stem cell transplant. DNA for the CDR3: TGCGCCAGCAAATTCGGGCGGGGGTACAATGAGCAGTTCTTC. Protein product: CASKFGRGYNEQFF. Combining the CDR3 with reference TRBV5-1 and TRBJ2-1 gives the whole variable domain KAGVTQTPRYLIKTRGQQVTLSCSPISGHRSVSWYQQTPGQGLQFLFEYFSETQRNKGNFPGRFSGRQFSNSRSEMNVSTLELGDSALYLCASKFGRGYNEQFFGPGTRLTVL.